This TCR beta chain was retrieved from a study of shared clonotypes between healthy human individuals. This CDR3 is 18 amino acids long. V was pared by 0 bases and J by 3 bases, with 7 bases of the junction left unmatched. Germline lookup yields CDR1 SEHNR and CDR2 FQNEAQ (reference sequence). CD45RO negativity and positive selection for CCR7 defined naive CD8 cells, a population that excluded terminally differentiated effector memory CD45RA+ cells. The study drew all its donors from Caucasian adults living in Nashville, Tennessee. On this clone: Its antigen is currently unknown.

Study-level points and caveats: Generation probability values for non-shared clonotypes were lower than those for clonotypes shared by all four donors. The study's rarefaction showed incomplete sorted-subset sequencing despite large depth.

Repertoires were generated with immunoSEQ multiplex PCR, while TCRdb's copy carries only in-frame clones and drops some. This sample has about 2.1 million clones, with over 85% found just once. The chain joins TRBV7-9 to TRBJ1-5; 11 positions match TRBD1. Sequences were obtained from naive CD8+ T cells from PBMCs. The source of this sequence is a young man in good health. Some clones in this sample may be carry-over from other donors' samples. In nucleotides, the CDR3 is TGTGCCAGCAGCTTAGCGAGGGGACAGGGGGATTCCAATCAGCCCCAGCATTTT. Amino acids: CASSLARGQGDSNQPQHF.